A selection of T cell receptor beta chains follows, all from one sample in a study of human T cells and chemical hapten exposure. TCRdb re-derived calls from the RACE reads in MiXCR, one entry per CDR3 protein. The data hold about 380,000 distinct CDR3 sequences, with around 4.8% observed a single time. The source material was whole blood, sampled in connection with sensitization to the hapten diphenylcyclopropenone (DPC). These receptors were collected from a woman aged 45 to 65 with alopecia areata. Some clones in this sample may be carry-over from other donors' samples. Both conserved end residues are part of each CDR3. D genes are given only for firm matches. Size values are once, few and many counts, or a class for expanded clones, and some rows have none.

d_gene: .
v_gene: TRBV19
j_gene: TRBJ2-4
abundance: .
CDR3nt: TGTGACAGTAGTATTTCTACTGGACCTTTGGACTTC
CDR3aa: CDSSISTGPLDF

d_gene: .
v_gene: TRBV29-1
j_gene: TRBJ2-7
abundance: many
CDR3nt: TGCAGCGCCCGAGGGGGGAGTGACGAGCAGTACTTC
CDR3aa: CSARGGSDEQYF

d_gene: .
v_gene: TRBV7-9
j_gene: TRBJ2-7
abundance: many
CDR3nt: TGTGCCAGCAGCCCCCCACGACCCACCTACGAGCAGTACTTC
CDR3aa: CASSPPRPTYEQYF

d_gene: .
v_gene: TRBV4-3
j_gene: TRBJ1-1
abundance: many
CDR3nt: TGCGCCAGCAGCCGATATGAGGAGGGAAGCACTGAAGCTTTCTTT
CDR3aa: CASSRYEEGSTEAFF

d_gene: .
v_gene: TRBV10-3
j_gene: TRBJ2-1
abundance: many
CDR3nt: TGTGCCATCAGGAGCGGCCGGGGGACCGGAGGTGGCAATGAGCAGTTCTTC
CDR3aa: CAIRSGRGTGGGNEQFF

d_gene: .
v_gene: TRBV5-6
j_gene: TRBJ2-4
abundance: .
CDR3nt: TGTGCCAGCAGCGCTTGGTTATCACTAGCCAAAAACATTCAGTACTTC
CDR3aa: CASSAWLSLAKNIQYF

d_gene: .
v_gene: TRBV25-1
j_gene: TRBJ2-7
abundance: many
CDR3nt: TGTGCCAGCAGAGACACCGGGGCCTACGAGCAGTACTTC
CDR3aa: CASRDTGAYEQYF

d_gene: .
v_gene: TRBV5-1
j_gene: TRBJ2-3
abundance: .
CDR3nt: TGCGCCAGCAGCTTATCCATTCGTGATACGCAGTATTTT
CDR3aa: CASSLSIRDTQYF

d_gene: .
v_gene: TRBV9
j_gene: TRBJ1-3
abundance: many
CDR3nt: TGTGCCAGCAGCGTTGACTTGTCGCCGAGCTCTGGAAACACCATATATTTT
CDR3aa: CASSVDLSPSSGNTIYF

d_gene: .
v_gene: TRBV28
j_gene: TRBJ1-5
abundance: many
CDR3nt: TGTGCCAGCAGTTATACTGCGGCCAGGAGGGATCAGCCCCAGCATTTT
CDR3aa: CASSYTAARRDQPQHF

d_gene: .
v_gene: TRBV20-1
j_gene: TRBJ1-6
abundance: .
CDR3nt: TGCAGTGCTAGACCCGCGGGGTCCTATAATTCACCCCTCCACTTT
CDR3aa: CSARPAGSYNSPLHF

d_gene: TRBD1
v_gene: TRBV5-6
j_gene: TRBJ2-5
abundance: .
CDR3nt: TGTGCCAGCAGCTTGGGGGGACAGTCCCCCCAAGAGACCCAGTACTTC
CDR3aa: CASSLGGQSPQETQYF

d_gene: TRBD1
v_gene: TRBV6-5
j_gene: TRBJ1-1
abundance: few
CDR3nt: TGTGCCAGCAGTTACTCCGACAGGGTAAGGACTGAAGCTTTCTTT
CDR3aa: CASSYSDRVRTEAFF

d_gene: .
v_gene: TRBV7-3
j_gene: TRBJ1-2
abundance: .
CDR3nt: TGTGCCAGCAGCCCAGGCGGCCGCAGGGACTATGGCTACACCTTC
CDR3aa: CASSPGGRRDYGYTF

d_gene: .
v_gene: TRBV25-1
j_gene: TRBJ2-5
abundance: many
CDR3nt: TGTGCCAGCAGGGCAGGGAGGGGGCTGATTCAAGAGACCCAGTACTTC
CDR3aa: CASRAGRGLIQETQYF

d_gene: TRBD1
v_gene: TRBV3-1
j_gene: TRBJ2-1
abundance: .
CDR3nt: TGTGCCAGCAGCCCAAGGGGGCTGGGTGGGTACAATGAGCAGTTCTTC
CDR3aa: CASSPRGLGGYNEQFF

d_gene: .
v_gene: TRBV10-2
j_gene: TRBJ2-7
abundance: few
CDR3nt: TGCGCCAGCACCCACCGGGGGCCCTACGAGCAGTACTTC
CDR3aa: CASTHRGPYEQYF

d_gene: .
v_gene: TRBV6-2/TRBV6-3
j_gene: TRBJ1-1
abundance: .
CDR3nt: TGTGCCAGCAGTCAATGGAGAACTGAAGCTTTCTTT
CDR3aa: CASSQWRTEAFF

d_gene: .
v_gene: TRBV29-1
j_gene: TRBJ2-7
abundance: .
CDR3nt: TGCAGCGTTGAAGGGCGCAGGGAAGGGCTTTACGAGCAGTACTTC
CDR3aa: CSVEGRREGLYEQYF

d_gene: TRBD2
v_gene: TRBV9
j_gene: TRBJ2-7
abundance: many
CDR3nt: TGTGCCAGCAGCGGTGGGACTAGCGGGAGGAACGAGCAGTACTTC
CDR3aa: CASSGGTSGRNEQYF

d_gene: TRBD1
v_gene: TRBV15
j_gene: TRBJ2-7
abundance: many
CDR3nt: TGTGCCACCAGCAGAGCTAGGCAGGGGGCGTACGAGCAGTACTTC
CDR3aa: CATSRARQGAYEQYF

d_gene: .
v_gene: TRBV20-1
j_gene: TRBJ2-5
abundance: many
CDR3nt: TGCAGTGCAACCTACACGGACCCCAAGACCCAGTACTTC
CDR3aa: CSATYTDPKTQYF

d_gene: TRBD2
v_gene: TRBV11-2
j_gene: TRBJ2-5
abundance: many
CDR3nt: TGTGCCAGCAGCCACTCGGGAAGTGGCGGGAGGCAGACCCAGTACTTC
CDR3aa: CASSHSGSGGRQTQYF

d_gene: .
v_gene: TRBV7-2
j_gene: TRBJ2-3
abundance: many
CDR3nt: TGTGCCAGCAGCCGCCCCGAAGGGGCCACAGATACGCAGTATTTT
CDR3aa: CASSRPEGATDTQYF

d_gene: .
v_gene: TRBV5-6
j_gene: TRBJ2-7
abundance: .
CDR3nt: TGTGCCAGCAGCTTGGGGTCGGGCAGATTCTACGAGCAGTACTTC
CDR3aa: CASSLGSGRFYEQYF

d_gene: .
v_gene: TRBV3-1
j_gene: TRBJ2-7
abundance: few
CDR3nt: TGTGCCAGCAGCCAACGAAAATACGAGCAGTACTTC
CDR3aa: CASSQRKYEQYF